Sequencing of this T cell receptor beta chain was carried out in a study of cytomegalovirus exposure and HLA in healthy donors. Study-wide results and caveats: Beyond CMV serostatus, there was no information to go on about immune exposure. A later analysis revealed that TCR association rates differed between HLA loci, peaking at DRB1 and bottoming out at HLA-C.

Vbeta (60) and Jbeta (13) primers were used in the PCR. Clones were read by immunoSEQ multiplex PCR, and TCRdb kept only the in-frame ones, dropping some. This table has approximately 120,000 clones, about 80% appearing once. CDR3 length equals 15 residues. Germline V CDR1 and CDR2: LNHDA, SQIVND (reference sequence). The V gene lost 1 base and the J gene lost 7 bases, with 11 bases spanning the gap. With respect to this clone: The target antigen is unknown.

V and J are TRBV19 and TRBJ1-6; D might be TRBD1 (5 bases). The TCR sequence derives from a man between 18 and 29 years old in good health and CMV-seronegative. The specimen sequenced was PBMCs. CDR3 residues: CASSIVTGVNSPLHF. The CDR3, as DNA: TGTGCCAGTAGTATAGTCACGGGGGTAAATTCACCCCTCCACTTT.